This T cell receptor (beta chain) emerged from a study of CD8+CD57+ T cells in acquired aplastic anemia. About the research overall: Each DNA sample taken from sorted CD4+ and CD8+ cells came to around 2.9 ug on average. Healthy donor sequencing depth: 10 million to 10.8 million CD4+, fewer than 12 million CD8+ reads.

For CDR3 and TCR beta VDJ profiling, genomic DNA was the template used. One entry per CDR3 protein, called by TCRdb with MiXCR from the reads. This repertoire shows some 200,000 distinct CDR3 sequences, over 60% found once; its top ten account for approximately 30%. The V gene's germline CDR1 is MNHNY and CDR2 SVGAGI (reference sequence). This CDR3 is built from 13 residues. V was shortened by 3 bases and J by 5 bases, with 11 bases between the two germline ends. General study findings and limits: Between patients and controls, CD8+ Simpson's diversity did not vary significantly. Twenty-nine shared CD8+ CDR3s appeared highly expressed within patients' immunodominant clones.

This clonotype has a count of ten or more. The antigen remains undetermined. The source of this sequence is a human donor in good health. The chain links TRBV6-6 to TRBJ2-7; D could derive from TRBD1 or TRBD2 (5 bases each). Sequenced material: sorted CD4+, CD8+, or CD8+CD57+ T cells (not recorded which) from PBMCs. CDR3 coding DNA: TGTGCCAGCAGTTATCTCCTGGGGGACGAGCAGTACTTC. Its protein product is CASSYLLGDEQYF.